This TCR beta chain was identified during a study of CD8+ T cells in alopecia areata. Study information: Oral tofacitinib (5 to 10 mg twice daily) was administered to treated patients. Once tofacitinib had been taken for 6 to 18 months, 6 months off drug followed.

This clone was counted between two and nine times. The germline V and J ends were trimmed by 4 bases and 6 bases, with 10 bases remaining between them. CDR3 length: 12 amino acids. Germline CDR1 reads MNHEY; CDR2 reads SMNVEV (reference sequence). Researchers gathered lesional scalp punch biopsies and peripheral blood from patients with alopecia areata. Using a FACSAria, the CD4+ and CD8+ T cells were sorted from the PBMCs. Reverse transcribed after extraction, RNA yielded cDNA as the sequencing template. Sequencing was performed with immunoSEQ multiplex PCR; in TCRdb, only in-frame clones are kept and a portion is missing. The table has over 100,000 clones, about 47% seen once.

This chain links TRBV27 with TRBJ2-7; D ambiguous. Sequenced here: CD8+ T cells sorted from blood, sampled at week 0. This sequence originates from a human donor with alopecia areata. This chain's CDR3 is CASSSGRLEQYF. CDR3 DNA sequence: TGTGCCAGCAGTTCCGGACGGCTCGAGCAGTACTTC.